This TCR beta chain originates from a study of Tregs in tolerant kidney transplant recipients. Overall study: Recipients received nonmyeloablative bone marrow transplants from related graft donors, with transient mixed chimerism. Study findings and constraints: For some patients, primers changed over time, blocking nucleotide-level comparison. Donor-specific Treg expansion exceeded global Treg expansion in tolerant patients, suggesting antigen drive.

This CDR3 comprises 11 residues. Trimming removed 3 bases from V and 5 bases from J; junction bases left unmatched: 0. Germline CDR1 DFQATT, CDR2 SNEGSKA (reference sequence). Data came from immunoSEQ multiplex PCR; TCRdb stores just in-frame clones and leaves some out. The sample is made up of about 33,000 clones, and the top ten hold roughly 8% of it. In the case of this clone: Its specificity is unknown. From the germline J gene comes the end of the CDR3, since the read stops 3 residues before it.

CD4+CD25+CD127- Tregs, CD4+CD25- non-Tregs, CD4 and CD8 cells were sorted. This chain joins TRBV20-1 and TRBJ1-2; 7 positions match TRBD1. The receptor comes from a human donor who received a combined kidney and bone marrow transplant. The sample in question was CD8+ T cells from blood, obtained before the transplant. CDR3 protein: CSARTGYGYTF. The sequenced part of the CDR3 DNA is TGCAGTGCTAGGACAGGGTATGGC.